The 18 T cell receptor beta chains in this list originate from one sample, sequenced in a study of CD8+ T cells in alopecia areata (dated by TCRdb to the late 2010s). Libraries were constructed by the immunoSEQ multiplex PCR assay. RNA was extracted from all samples and reverse transcribed into cDNA as template for TCR sequencing. The source is immuneACCESS, and TCRdb retained only in-frame sequences with V and J called. Part of the clones is not carried over; for the studies checked, unresolved V genes explain less than half of this, and the remainder is unexplained. The sample profile shows some 190,000 clones; about 65% of them were found once. The ten largest clones add up to 1.3% of the sample. The treatment or condition label of this sample denotes: oral pan-JAK inhibitor, 5-10 mg twice daily. The source material was CD4+ T cells sorted from blood, sampled around week 49, from a patient treated with tofacitinib. All receptors come from a human donor with alopecia areata.

The rearrangement uses TRBV7-2 and TRBJ1-6, with a possible D match to TRBD1 (6 bases). The CDR3 length is 17 residues. The germline V gene encodes CDR1 SGHTA and CDR2 FQGNSA. V was trimmed by 2 bases and J by 9 bases, leaving 20 bases between them. CDR3 coding DNA: TGTGCCAGCAGCTTAAGAATAACCGGGACAAGATCTTCACCCCTCCACTTT. Amino acids: CASSLRITGTRSSPLHF.

This clone was seen only once. This chain uses TRBV7-2 with TRBJ2-3; 10 bases line up with TRBD1. This CDR3 has 15 residues. Germline V gene data show CDR1 as SGHTA and CDR2 as FQGNSA. The V and J ends lost 2 bases and 4 bases, in that order; junction bases with no gene match: 3. The CDR3 is CASSLMGQGSDTQYF. The CDR3 nucleotides read TGTGCCAGCAGCTTAATGGGACAGGGGTCAGATACGCAGTATTTT.

The rearrangement uses TRBV30 and TRBJ1-5; tentative D call: TRBD1 (5 bases). Germline-derived CDR1 and CDR2 are GTSNPN and SVGIG (reference sequence). The CDR3 runs 14 residues. V was shortened by 2 bases and J by 7 bases, with 15 bases between the two germline ends. The CDR3 region has the DNA TGTGCCTGGAGTTCAGGACGGGGGAGCCAGCCCCAGCATTTT. Its translation is CAWSSGRGSQPQHF.

This chain joins TRBV30 and TRBJ2-7; the match to TRBD1 covers 9 bases. This CDR3 has 13 residues. Germline trimming cut 5 bases from V and 6 bases from J; bases unmatched to any gene: 8. The germline V gene has CDR1 GTSNPN and CDR2 SVGIG (reference sequence). This chain's CDR3 is CAWQEDRGGEQYF. As DNA, the CDR3 is TGTGCCTGGCAGGAGGACAGGGGAGGCGAGCAGTACTTC. The full variable domain, its missing parts supplied by reference TRBV30 and TRBJ2-7, is SQTIHQWPATLVQPVGSPLSLECTVEGTSNPNLYWYRQAAGRGLQLLFYSVGIGQISSEVPQNLSASRPQDRQFILSSKKLLLSDSGFYLCAWQEDRGGEQYFGPGTRLTVT.

The chain links TRBV30 to TRBJ2-4, with 8 bases fitting TRBD2. V gave up 3 bases and J gave up 3 bases; unmatched junction bases: 4. The CDR3 has 14 residues. Germline V lookup: CDR1 GTSNPN, CDR2 SVGIG (reference sequence). The CDR3 loop reads CAWSRGGLKNIQYF. Here the CDR3 DNA reads TGTGCCTGGAGCCGGGGGGGTCTCAAAAACATTCAGTACTTC. Combining the CDR3 with reference TRBV30 and TRBJ2-4 gives the whole variable domain SQTIHQWPATLVQPVGSPLSLECTVEGTSNPNLYWYRQAAGRGLQLLFYSVGIGQISSEVPQNLSASRPQDRQFILSSKKLLLSDSGFYLCAWSRGGLKNIQYFGAGTRLSVL.

As DNA, the CDR3 is TGTGCCTGGAGTGCGGGGGGGCTCGAGCAGTACTTC. This codes for CAWSAGGLEQYF. The chain is built from TRBV30 and TRBJ2-7, with 8 positions matching TRBD2. The V gene end was trimmed by 1 base and the J gene end by 6 bases; junction bases not matched to a gene: 2. Germline CDR1 reads GTSNPN; CDR2 reads SVGIG (reference sequence). This CDR3 is built from 12 residues.

The V gene is TRBV29-1, the J gene TRBJ2-7; D is perhaps TRBD1 or TRBD2 (6 bases each). From germline, CDR1 is SQVTM and CDR2 ANQGSEA. CDR3 length: 14 amino acids. The ends were cut back, 4 bases at V and 1 base at J, with 14 bases in the middle. The CDR3 reads CSVGTRGPSYEQYF. CDR3 DNA: TGCAGCGTTGGGACTCGGGGGCCGTCCTACGAGCAGTACTTC.

CDR3 sequence (DNA): TGTGCCAGCAGCTTACCGGGACAGGGGACCACCGGGGAGCTGTTTTTT. This translates into CASSLPGQGTTGELFF. V gene TRBV5-6 combines with J gene TRBJ2-2; 10 bases line up with TRBD1. V lost 2 bases, J lost 4 bases, and 5 bases stayed unmatched. Germline assignment: CDR1 SGHDT and CDR2 YYEEEE. The CDR3 is made up of 16 amino acids. Supplemented by reference TRBV5-6 and TRBJ2-2, the full variable domain reads DAGVTQSPTHLIKTRGQQVTLRCSPKSGHDTVSWYQQALGQGPQFIFQYYEEEERQRGNFPDRFSGHQFPNYSSELNVNALLLGDSALYLCASSLPGQGTTGELFFGEGSRLTVL.

DNA for the CDR3: TGTGCCAGCAGCTCGGGACTAGGCACCGGGGAGCTGTTTTTT. This encodes CASSSGLGTGELFF. The rearrangement uses TRBV7-2 and TRBJ2-2; 8 positions agree with TRBD2. Germline V gene data show CDR1 as SGHTA and CDR2 as FQGNSA. CDR3 length: 14 amino acids. V was pared by 4 bases and J by 4 bases, with 2 bases of the junction left unmatched. The whole variable domain, filled in from reference TRBV7-2 and TRBJ2-2, reads GAGVSQSPSNKVTEKGKDVELRCDPISGHTALYWYRQSLGQGLEFLIYFQGNSAPDKSGLPSDRFSAERTGGSVSTLTIQRTQQEDSAVYLCASSSGLGTGELFFGEGSRLTVL.

The chain couples TRBV30 to TRBJ1-2; D is perhaps TRBD1 (6 bases). Per germline, CDR1 GTSNPN and CDR2 SVGIG (reference sequence). CDR3 length: 13 residues. Trimming took 7 bases from V and 2 from J, leaving 14 bases between them. CDR3 in amino acids: CAYLGQPNYGYTF. The CDR3 coding sequence is TGTGCCTACCTTGGACAGCCCAACTATGGCTACACCTTC.

The V call is TRBV2, the J call TRBJ2-7, with D tentatively TRBD1 (7 bases). Trimming removed 5 bases at V and 2 bases at J, with 16 bases between. The germline V gene has CDR1 SNHLY and CDR2 FYNNEI. The CDR3 runs 15 residues. The DNA of the CDR3 is TGTGCCAGCAGTCGTTGGCGGGACAGTGCCTACGAGCAGTACTTC. It translates to CASSRWRDSAYEQYF.

The CDR3 spells CASSPSGVNNEQFF. In nucleotides, the CDR3 is TGCGCCAGCAGCCCTAGCGGGGTTAACAATGAGCAGTTCTTC. This sequence joins TRBV5-1 and TRBJ2-1; 9 bases fit TRBD2. Per germline, CDR1 SGHRS and CDR2 YFSETQ. V was clipped by 4 bases and J by 5 bases; unmatched bases: 4. The CDR3 runs to 14 residues.

V and J are TRBV14 and TRBJ2-4; D may be TRBD1 (6 bases). V was cut by 4 bases and J by 9 bases, with 16 bases left in between. The CDR3 consists of 14 residues. Per the germline V gene, CDR1 is SGHDN and CDR2 is FVKESK. The CDR3, as DNA: TGTGCCAGCAGCCTAAGGACCAGGGGTAGCATTCAGTACTTC. Translating it yields CASSLRTRGSIQYF. Full variable domain (missing parts from reference TRBV14 and TRBJ2-4): EAGVTQFPSHSVIEKGQTVTLRCDPISGHDNLYWYRRVMGKEIKFLLHFVKESKQDESGMPNNRFLAERTGGTYSTLKVQPAELEDSGVYFCASSLRTRGSIQYFGAGTRLSVL.

The J gene is TRBJ2-1, the V gene TRBV7-9; TRBD1 agrees at 9 bases. Germline CDR1 and CDR2: SEHNR and FQNEAQ (reference sequence). CDR3 length equals 15 residues. V was clipped by 6 bases and J by 9 bases; unmatched bases: 12. CDR3 loop: CASSFTTGGPSEQFF. CDR3 DNA: TGTGCCAGCAGTTTTACAACAGGGGGCCCCAGTGAGCAGTTCTTC.

This chain's CDR3 is CASSQAPTSGRDTQYF. The CDR3 DNA sequence: TGTGCCAGCAGCCAAGCCCCGACTAGCGGGAGAGATACGCAGTATTTT. This chain joins TRBV4-2 and TRBJ2-3, with 12 bases matching TRBD2. Germline CDR1 is LGHNA and CDR2 is YNFKEQ. Trimming at V came to 1 base and at J to 5 bases, leaving 4 bases not matched to a gene. The CDR3 sequence is 16 residues long.

For the CDR3, the DNA is TGTGCCAGCAGCCAAATGTTAGGACTGAGCTCTGGAAACACCATATATTTT. It codes for CASSQMLGLSSGNTIYF. The rearrangement joins TRBV7-2 to TRBJ1-3; D is undetermined. V lost 5 bases to trimming and J lost 0 bases, with 17 bases between them. Per the germline V gene, CDR1 is SGHTA and CDR2 is FQGNSA. CDR3 size: 17 residues.

This chain connects TRBV18 to TRBJ1-6, with unresolved D. This CDR3 comprises 14 residues. The germline CDR1 and CDR2 sequences are KGHSH and LQKENI. The ends were cut back, 0 bases at V and 7 bases at J, with 7 bases in the middle. In DNA, the CDR3 is TGTGCCAGCTCACCACCCCTTCAGAATTCACCCCTCCACTTT. Amino acid sequence: CASSPPLQNSPLHF.

The V and J genes are TRBV7-2 and TRBJ2-5; 7 nucleotides align to TRBD1. The J call is uncertain, as TRBJ2-7 better fits the DNA end. The CDR3 totals 15 residues. CDR1 and CDR2 (germline): SGHTA, FQGNSA. The CDR3 DNA reads as TGTGCCAGCAGCTTTCAGACAGGGAAGTCCTACGAGCAGTACTTC. Translation gives CASSFQTGKSYEQYF.